These 23 T cell receptor beta chains came from one sample sequenced in a study of T cell responses to AZD1222 COVID-19 vaccine. Some clones are missing from TCRdb's copy, which holds only in-frame ones; the method was immunoSEQ multiplex PCR. The table lists just over 80,000 clones, more than 80% of them singletons, with over 5.5% in the top ten. Sequenced here: peripheral blood, sampled on day 0 of AZD1222 vaccination. The origin of the receptors is an adult in good health.

The gene calls are TRBV9 and TRBJ1-1, with D unresolved. CDR3 length: 13 residues. Per germline, CDR1 SGDLS and CDR2 YYNGEE. V lost 0 bases and J 1 base, leaving 4 bases between the germline ends. CDR3 region: CASSVGWNTEAFF. The CDR3 bases are TGTGCCAGCAGCGTAGGGTGGAACACTGAAGCTTTCTTT.

Only one count was recorded for this clone. The gene calls are TRBV6-2 or TRBV6-3 and TRBJ2-2; D remains unclear. The CDR3 contains 15 residues. Trimming left V 0 bases short and J 5 bases short, with 10 bases between. Germline assignment: CDR1 MNHEY and CDR2 SVGEGT. This chain's CDR3 is CASSYSGSRTGELFF. The CDR3 DNA reads TGTGCCAGCAGTTACTCGGGGTCGCGGACCGGGGAGCTGTTTTTT.

In this sample, this clone turned up a few times. The chain has TRBV7-9 and TRBJ1-2, with D possibly matching TRBD1 (5 bases). Germline loops: CDR1 SEHNR, CDR2 FQNEAQ (reference sequence). V was clipped by 6 bases and J by 3 bases, with 11 bases between them. CDR3 length: 13 residues. CDR3 residues: CASSQGLYYGYTF. The CDR3, as DNA: TGTGCCAGCAGTCAGGGACTGTACTATGGCTACACCTTC.

The chain combines TRBV5-1 with TRBJ2-2; D call uncertain. Trimming cost V 0 bases and J 4 bases, with 7 bases left between them. The length of the CDR3 is 14 residues. Germline assignment: CDR1 SGHRS and CDR2 YFSETQ. Written as DNA, the CDR3 is TGCGCCAGCAGCTTGGTCCGGGCCACCGGGGAGCTGTTTTTT. This codes for CASSLVRATGELFF.

The gene calls are TRBV9 and TRBJ1-5, with TRBD1 as a possible D gene (5 bases). The CDR3 extends over 14 amino acids. Trimming took off 2 bases at V and 1 base at J, with 7 bases between the two ends. The germline CDR1 and CDR2 sequences are SGDLS and YYNGEE. CDR3 region: CASSVWGSNQPQHF. CDR3 nucleotide sequence: TGTGCCAGCAGCGTTTGGGGCAGCAATCAGCCCCAGCATTTT.

V usage is TRBV6-2 or TRBV6-3 and J usage is TRBJ1-1; the D is unclear. The germline V gene encodes CDR1 MNHEY and CDR2 SVGEGT. The CDR3 consists of 13 residues. V was clipped by 2 bases and J by 3 bases, with 7 bases between them. The CDR3 region has the DNA TGTGCCAGCAGTTACGGTGGATACACTGAAGCTTTCTTT. Its protein product is CASSYGGYTEAFF.

DNA of the CDR3: TGTGCCAGCAGCGCCGTTGGGAACACTGAAGCTTTCTTT. Translated, it gives CASSAVGNTEAFF. The chain has TRBV7-3 and TRBJ1-1; no firm D call. The CDR3 sequence is 13 residues long. Trimming took 5 bases from V and 1 from J, leaving 8 bases between them. CDR1 is SGHTA and CDR2 is FQGTGA in the germline V gene.

The genes are TRBV13 and TRBJ1-2; tentatively, D is TRBD1 (5 bases). The CDR3 spans 12 residues. V was cut by 4 bases and J by 8 bases, with 11 bases left in between. Germline V gene lookup returns CDR1 PRHDT and CDR2 FYEKMQ (reference sequence). In DNA, the CDR3 is TGTGCCAGCAGCTGGAGAGGGGAAGGCTACACCTTC. This gives the protein CASSWRGEGYTF.

The V and J genes are TRBV5-8 and TRBJ2-4; 7 positions match TRBD1. CDR1 is SGHTS, CDR2 YDEGEE, per germline. This CDR3 contains 14 residues. Trimming at V came to 3 bases and at J to 8 bases, leaving 8 bases not matched to a gene. The CDR3: CASSWSTGKDIQYF. CDR3 DNA sequence: TGTGCCAGCAGCTGGTCGACAGGGAAGGACATTCAGTACTTC. The whole variable domain, filled in from reference TRBV5-8 and TRBJ2-4, reads EAGVTQSPTHLIKTRGQQATLRCSPISGHTSVYWYQQALGLGLQFLLWYDEGEERNRGNFPPRFSGRQFPNYSSELNVNALELEDSALYLCASSWSTGKDIQYFGAGTRLSVL.

The CDR3 DNA reads TGTGCCAGCAGCTTATTCCTTATTTCTTCCTATAATTCACCCCTCCACTTT. This gives the protein CASSLFLISSYNSPLHF. The chain combines TRBV7-9 with TRBJ1-6; no reliable D call. Between the trimmed V and J ends, which lost 2 bases and 1 base, there was a span of 12 bases. Germline values: CDR1 SEHNR, CDR2 FQNEAQ (reference sequence). The CDR3 has 17 amino acids.

The chain employs TRBV30 and TRBJ2-5; D uncertain. The germline gives CDR1 GTSNPN, CDR2 SVGIG (reference sequence). Trimming left V 8 bases short and J 1 base short, with 8 bases between. CDR3 length: 11 residues. The CDR3 spells CALEGQETQYF. The CDR3, as DNA: TGTGCCCTAGAAGGCCAAGAGACCCAGTACTTC.

The chain employs TRBV3-1 (or the pseudogene TRBV3-2) and TRBJ2-7; unclear D gene. The CDR3 covers 14 residues. The V gene lost 2 bases and the J gene lost 7 bases, with 15 bases spanning the gap. CDR1 is LGHDT, CDR2 YNNKEL, per germline (reference sequence). In DNA, the CDR3 is TGTGCCAGCAGCCAACCAGAAACGACCTGGGAGCAGTACTTC. It translates to CASSQPETTWEQYF.

This rearrangement joins TRBV18 to TRBJ2-3; D ambiguous. Trimming took 5 bases from V and 6 from J, leaving 9 bases between them. The CDR3 is made up of 12 amino acids. CDR1 and CDR2 (germline): KGHSH, LQKENI. The CDR3 spells CASSTTRDTQYF. Written as DNA, the CDR3 is TGTGCCAGCTCAACCACCAGGGATACGCAGTATTTT.

The rearrangement uses TRBV7-2 and TRBJ1-1, with D hard to call. The CDR3 loop spans 16 amino acids. V was clipped by 4 bases and J by 0 bases, with 15 bases between them. Per the germline V gene, CDR1 is SGHTA and CDR2 is FQGNSA. The CDR3 loop is CASSSKAGRLNTEAFF. The CDR3 nucleotides read TGTGCCAGCAGCTCAAAGGCGGGGAGGCTGAACACTGAAGCTTTCTTT.

This clone has a single count. The chain's CDR3 is CASSPGPKGSTDTQYF. The CDR3 coding sequence is TGTGCCAGCTCACCCGGTCCGAAAGGAAGCACAGATACGCAGTATTTT. V gene TRBV18 combines with J gene TRBJ2-3; D unclear. CDR1 and CDR2 from the germline V gene are KGHSH and LQKENI. The CDR3 extends over 16 amino acids. Between the trimmed V and J ends, which lost 3 bases and 0 bases, there was a span of 13 bases.

This rearrangement joins TRBV30 to TRBJ1-1; maybe TRBD1 (5 bases). V lost 2 bases, J lost 3 bases, and 16 bases lay in between. Germline V lookup: CDR1 GTSNPN, CDR2 SVGIG (reference sequence). The CDR3 has 15 residues. The CDR3 protein is CAWSPFREGDTEAFF. The CDR3 DNA follows: TGTGCCTGGAGTCCCTTCAGGGAGGGAGACACTGAAGCTTTCTTT. Full variable domain (missing parts from reference TRBV30 and TRBJ1-1): SQTIHQWPATLVQPVGSPLSLECTVEGTSNPNLYWYRQAAGRGLQLLFYSVGIGQISSEVPQNLSASRPQDRQFILSSKKLLLSDSGFYLCAWSPFREGDTEAFFGQGTRLTVV.

The chain employs TRBV6-1 and TRBJ1-2; D call uncertain. V was trimmed by 1 base and J by 4 bases, leaving 10 bases between them. Germline V gene data show CDR1 as MNHNS and CDR2 as SASEGT. The CDR3 covers 14 residues. CDR3 region: CASSEGPKGYGYTF. In nucleotides, the CDR3 is TGTGCCAGCAGTGAAGGGCCGAAAGGCTATGGCTACACCTTC.

The chain recombines TRBV11-2 with TRBJ1-2; 12 nucleotides agree with TRBD1. The germline gives CDR1 SGHAT, CDR2 FQNNGV. J was trimmed by 4 bases and V by 6 bases; bases with no gene match: 12. The CDR3 has 17 amino acids. The CDR3 coding sequence is TGTGCCAGCAGTTCGGGTACGGGACAGGGGGCTTTCTATGGCTACACCTTC. This gives the protein CASSSGTGQGAFYGYTF. Full variable domain (rest looked up from reference TRBV11-2 and TRBJ1-2): EAGVAQSPRYKIIEKRQSVAFWCNPISGHATLYWYQQILGQGPKLLIQFQNNGVVDDSQLPKDRFSAERLKGVDSTLKIQPAKLEDSAVYLCASSSGTGQGAFYGYTFGSGTRLTVV.

The CDR3 sequence: CAWSLGGTEAFF. CDR3 coding DNA: TGTGCCTGGAGTCTTGGGGGCACTGAAGCTTTCTTT. The rearrangement joins TRBV30 to TRBJ1-1; D might be TRBD1 (5 bases). Germline CDR1 and CDR2: GTSNPN and SVGIG (reference sequence). The CDR3 covers 12 residues. With 2 bases removed from V and 4 bases from J, the gap between germline ends came to 8 bases. The whole variable domain, filled in from reference TRBV30 and TRBJ1-1, reads SQTIHQWPATLVQPVGSPLSLECTVEGTSNPNLYWYRQAAGRGLQLLFYSVGIGQISSEVPQNLSASRPQDRQFILSSKKLLLSDSGFYLCAWSLGGTEAFFGQGTRLTVV.

The chain links TRBV5-8 to TRBJ1-3; no reliable D call. The germline V gene has CDR1 SGHTS and CDR2 YDEGEE. This CDR3 contains 14 residues. Trimming pared 3 bases from V and 4 bases from J, leaving 11 bases between. The CDR3 is CASSYQTGGNTIYF. Here the CDR3 DNA reads TGTGCCAGCAGCTATCAGACTGGGGGAAACACCATATATTTT.

The chain carries TRBV7-9 and TRBJ2-6, with D unresolved. The V gene lost 5 bases and the J gene lost 1 base, with 3 bases spanning the gap. From germline, CDR1 is SEHNR and CDR2 FQNEAQ (reference sequence). This CDR3 has 13 residues. The CDR3 spells CASSRSGANVLTF. The CDR3 DNA reads TGTGCCAGCAGCCGATCTGGGGCCAACGTCCTGACTTTC. Supplemented by reference TRBV7-9 and TRBJ2-6, the full variable domain reads DTGVSQNPRHKITKRGQNVTFRCDPISEHNRLYWYRQTLGQGPEFLTYFQNEAQLEKSRLLSDRFSAERPKGSFSTLEIQRTEQGDSAMYLCASSRSGANVLTFGAGSRLTVL.

The rearrangement links TRBV27 to TRBJ2-2; D not resolved. This CDR3 is built from 11 residues. Germline CDR1 and CDR2: MNHEY and SMNVEV (reference sequence). CDR3 sequence reads: CARTNTGELFF. As DNA, the CDR3 is TGTGCGAGAACGAACACCGGGGAGCTGTTTTTT.

The rearrangement joins TRBV30 to TRBJ1-1, with D unresolved. The CDR3 has 12 residues. From germline, CDR1 is GTSNPN and CDR2 SVGIG (reference sequence). V lost 4 bases and J lost 7, with 13 bases in between. The CDR3 sequence: CAWIKGWSEAFF. The CDR3 DNA follows: TGTGCCTGGATAAAGGGCTGGAGTGAAGCTTTCTTT.